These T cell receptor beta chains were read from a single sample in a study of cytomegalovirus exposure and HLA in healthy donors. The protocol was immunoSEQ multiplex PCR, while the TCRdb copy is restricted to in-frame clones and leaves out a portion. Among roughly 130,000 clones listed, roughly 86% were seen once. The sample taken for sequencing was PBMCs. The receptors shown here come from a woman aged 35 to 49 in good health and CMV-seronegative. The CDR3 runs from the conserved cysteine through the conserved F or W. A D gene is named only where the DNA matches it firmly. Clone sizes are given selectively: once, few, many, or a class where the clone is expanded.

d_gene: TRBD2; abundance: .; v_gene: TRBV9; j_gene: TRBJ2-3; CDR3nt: TGTGCCAGCAGCGTCGAGTTTGCGGGAGGCGCAGATACGCAGTATTTT; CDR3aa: CASSVEFAGGADTQYF
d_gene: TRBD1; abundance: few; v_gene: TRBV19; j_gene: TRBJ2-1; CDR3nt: TGTGCCAGTAGCGGGTGGGGGACAGGGGGCTACAATGAGCAGTTCTTC; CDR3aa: CASSGWGTGGYNEQFF
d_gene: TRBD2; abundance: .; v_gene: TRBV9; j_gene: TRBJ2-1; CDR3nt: TGTGCCAGCAGCGTAGTCCCCCCGCTAGCGGGAGGGGACAATGAGCAGTTCTTC; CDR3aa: CASSVVPPLAGGDNEQFF
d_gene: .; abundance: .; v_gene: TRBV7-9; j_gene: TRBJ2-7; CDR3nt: TGTTCCAGCAGCTTAGTGGATGGGGGGTTAAACGAGCAGTACTTC; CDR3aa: CSSSLVDGGLNEQYF
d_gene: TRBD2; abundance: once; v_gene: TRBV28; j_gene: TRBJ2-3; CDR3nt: TGTGCCAGCCCGCCCCCAGGGACTAGCGGGAGCCCCACAGATACGCAGTATTTT; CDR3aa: CASPPPGTSGSPTDTQYF
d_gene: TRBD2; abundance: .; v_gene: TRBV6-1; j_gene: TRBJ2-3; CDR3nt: TGTGCCAGCAGTCCCGCGGGAGCGGCAGATACGCAGTATTTT; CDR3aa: CASSPAGAADTQYF
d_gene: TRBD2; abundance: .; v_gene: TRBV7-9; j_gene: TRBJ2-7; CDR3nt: TGTGCCAGCAGCTTAGGGCCTAGCGGAAGATCCTACGAGCAGTACTTC; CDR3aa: CASSLGPSGRSYEQYF
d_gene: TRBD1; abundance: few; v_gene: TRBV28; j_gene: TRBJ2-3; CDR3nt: TGTGCCAGCAGTTTACGCGGACAGGGGACAGATACGCAGTATTTT; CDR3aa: CASSLRGQGTDTQYF
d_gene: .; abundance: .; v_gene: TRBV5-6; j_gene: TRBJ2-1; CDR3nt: TGTGCCAGCAGCTTGGACAGCGACAGGACCCTATACAATGAGCAGTTCTTC; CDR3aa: CASSLDSDRTLYNEQFF
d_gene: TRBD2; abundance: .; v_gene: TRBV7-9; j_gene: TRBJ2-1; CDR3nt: TGTTCCAGCAGCCCCCCGGGGGGCTACAATGAGCAGTTCTTC; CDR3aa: CSSSPPGGYNEQFF
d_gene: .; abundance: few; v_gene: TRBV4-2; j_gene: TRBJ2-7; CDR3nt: TGTGCCAGCAGCCACATAGACTCCTACGAGCAGTACTTC; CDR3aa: CASSHIDSYEQYF
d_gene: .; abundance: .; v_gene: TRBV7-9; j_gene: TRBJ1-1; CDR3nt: TGTTCCAGCAGCTTAATACAGGCCCAAGCTTTCTTT; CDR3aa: CSSSLIQAQAFF
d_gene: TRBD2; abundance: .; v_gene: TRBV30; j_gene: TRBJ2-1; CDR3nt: TGTGCCTGGAAAGGGACTAGCGGGAGAAGTTACAATGAGCAGTTCTTC; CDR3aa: CAWKGTSGRSYNEQFF
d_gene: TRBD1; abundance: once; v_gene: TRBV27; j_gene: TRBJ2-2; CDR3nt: TGTGCCAGCAGTTGGCGGGACAGGGGGAACACCGGGGAGCTGTTTTTT; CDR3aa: CASSWRDRGNTGELFF
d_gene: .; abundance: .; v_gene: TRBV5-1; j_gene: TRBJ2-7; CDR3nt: TGCGCCAGCAGCTTGGATAGCGGCCTGTCCTACGAGCAGTACTTC; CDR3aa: CASSLDSGLSYEQYF
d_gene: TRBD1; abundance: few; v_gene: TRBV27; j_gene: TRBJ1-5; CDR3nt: TGTGCCAGCGGCAGGGGGCGGCAGCCCCAGCATTTT; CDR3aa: CASGRGRQPQHF
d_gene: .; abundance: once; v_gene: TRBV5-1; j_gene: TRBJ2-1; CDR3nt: TGCGCCAGCAGCTCCGACACCACCTACAATGAGCAGTTCTTC; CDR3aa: CASSSDTTYNEQFF
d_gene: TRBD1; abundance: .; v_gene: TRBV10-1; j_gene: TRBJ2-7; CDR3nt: TGCGCCAGCAGCCAACAGGGGGTAACCTACGAGCAGTACTTC; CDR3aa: CASSQQGVTYEQYF
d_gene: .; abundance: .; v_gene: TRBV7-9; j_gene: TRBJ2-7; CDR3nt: TGTGCCAGCAGCTTAGGGGAGTATCAGTACTTC; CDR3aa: CASSLGEYQYF
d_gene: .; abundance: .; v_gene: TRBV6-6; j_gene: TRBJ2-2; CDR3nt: TGTGCCAGCAGCACCCGGTGGAGGGGCGCCGGGGAGCTGTTTTTT; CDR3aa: CASSTRWRGAGELFF
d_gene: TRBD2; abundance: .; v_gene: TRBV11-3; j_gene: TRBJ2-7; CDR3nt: TGTGCCAGCAGCCGTAGCGGGATTGTGTACGAGCAGTACTTC; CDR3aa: CASSRSGIVYEQYF
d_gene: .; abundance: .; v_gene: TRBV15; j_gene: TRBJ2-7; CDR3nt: TGTGCCACCAGCAGAGAACAAGGTCGCGGGACCTACGAGCAGTACTTC; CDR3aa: CATSREQGRGTYEQYF
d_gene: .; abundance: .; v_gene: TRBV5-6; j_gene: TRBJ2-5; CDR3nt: TGTGCCGGCAGCTTGCGTACCTCCGGGGGGACCCAGTACTTC; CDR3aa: CAGSLRTSGGTQYF
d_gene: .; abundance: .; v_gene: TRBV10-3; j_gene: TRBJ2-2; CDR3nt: TGTGCCATCACACCGACAGGCACCGGGGAGCTGTTTTTT; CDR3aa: CAITPTGTGELFF
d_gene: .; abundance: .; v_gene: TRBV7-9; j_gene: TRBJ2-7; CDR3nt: TGTGCCAGCAGCATTACACGCCGAGACAGTGGCTACGAGCAGTACTTC; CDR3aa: CASSITRRDSGYEQYF
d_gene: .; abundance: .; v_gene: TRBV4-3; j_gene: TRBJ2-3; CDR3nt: TGCGCCAGCAGCCAAGATAGGGGTACGCAGTATTTT; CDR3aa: CASSQDRGTQYF
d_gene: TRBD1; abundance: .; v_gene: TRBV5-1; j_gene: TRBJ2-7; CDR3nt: TGCGCCAGCAGCTTCTCGGGACAGGAATACGAGCAGTACTTC; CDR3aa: CASSFSGQEYEQYF
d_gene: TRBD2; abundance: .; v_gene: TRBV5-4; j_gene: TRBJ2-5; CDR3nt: TGTGCCAGCAGCTTGCGTCTAGCGGGAACCACTCAAGAGACCCAGTACTTC; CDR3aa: CASSLRLAGTTQETQYF
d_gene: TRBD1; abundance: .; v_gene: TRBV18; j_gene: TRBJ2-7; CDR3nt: TGTGCCAGCTCACCGATACCCCCTGCGACAGGGGGTGCAGACGAGCAGTACTTC; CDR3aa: CASSPIPPATGGADEQYF
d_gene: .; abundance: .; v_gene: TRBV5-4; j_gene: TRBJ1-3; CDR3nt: TGTGCCAGCAGCTTGGGGGGGGACTCTGGAAACACCATATATTTT; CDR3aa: CASSLGGDSGNTIYF
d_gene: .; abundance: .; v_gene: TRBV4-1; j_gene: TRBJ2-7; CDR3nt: TGCGCCAGCAGCCAAGGCCCACTCCTGACCTACGAGCAGTACTTC; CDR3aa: CASSQGPLLTYEQYF
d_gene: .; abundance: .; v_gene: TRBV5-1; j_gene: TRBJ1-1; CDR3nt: TGCGCCAGCAGCTTGAGTATACAGGCATCGAACACTGAAGCTTTCTTT; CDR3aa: CASSLSIQASNTEAFF
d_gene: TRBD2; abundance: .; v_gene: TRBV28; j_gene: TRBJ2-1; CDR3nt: TGTGCCAGCACCGGGACTAGTATCAATGAGCAGTTCTTC; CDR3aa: CASTGTSINEQFF
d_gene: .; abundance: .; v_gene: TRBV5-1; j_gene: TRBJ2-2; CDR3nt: TGCGCCAGCAGCTTGGCCGTCGCGGCCGGGGAGCTGTTTTTT; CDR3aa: CASSLAVAAGELFF
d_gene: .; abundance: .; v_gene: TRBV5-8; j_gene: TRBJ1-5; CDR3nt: TGTGCCAGCAGCTTCAAAGGGAGAAGCAATCAGCCCCAGCATTTT; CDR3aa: CASSFKGRSNQPQHF
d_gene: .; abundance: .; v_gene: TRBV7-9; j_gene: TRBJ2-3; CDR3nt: TGTGCCAGCAGCTCCACAGGGGATACGCAGTATTTT; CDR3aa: CASSSTGDTQYF
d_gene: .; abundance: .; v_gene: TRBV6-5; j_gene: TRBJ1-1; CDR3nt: TGTGCCAGCAGTTACACCAGGGGAAGGACTGAAGCTTTCTTT; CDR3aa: CASSYTRGRTEAFF
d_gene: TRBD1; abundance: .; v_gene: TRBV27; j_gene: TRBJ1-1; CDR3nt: TGTGCCAGCAGCCTCCGGGACAGGGGTGAAGCTTTCTTT; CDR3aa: CASSLRDRGEAFF
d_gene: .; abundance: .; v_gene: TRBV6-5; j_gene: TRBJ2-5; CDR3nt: TGTGCCAGCCGCGCCGGGACATTTGAGACCCAGTACTTC; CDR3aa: CASRAGTFETQYF
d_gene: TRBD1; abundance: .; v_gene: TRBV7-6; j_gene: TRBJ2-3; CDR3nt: TGTGCCAGCAGCTTATTCGGACAGGGCACAGATACGCAGTATTTT; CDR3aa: CASSLFGQGTDTQYF
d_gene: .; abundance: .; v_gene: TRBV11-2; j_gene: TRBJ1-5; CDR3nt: TGTGCCAGCGCGAGAGAAGATCAGCCCCAGCATTTT; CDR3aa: CASAREDQPQHF
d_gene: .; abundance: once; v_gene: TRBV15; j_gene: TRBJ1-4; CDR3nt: TGTGCCACCAGCAGTTTCGGACAGAATGAAAAACTGTTTTTT; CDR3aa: CATSSFGQNEKLFF
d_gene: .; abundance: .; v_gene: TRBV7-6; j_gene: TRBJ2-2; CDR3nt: TGTGCCAGCAGCTTAGCCGGGACAGCGGGCGGGGAGCTGTTTTTT; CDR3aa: CASSLAGTAGGELFF
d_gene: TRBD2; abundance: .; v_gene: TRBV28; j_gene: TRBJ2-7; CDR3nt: TGTGCCAGCAGTTCCTTTTTAGCGGGAGGGATCTACGAGCAGTACTTC; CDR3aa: CASSSFLAGGIYEQYF
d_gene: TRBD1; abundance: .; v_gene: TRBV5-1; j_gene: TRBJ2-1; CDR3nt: TGCGCCAGCAGCTTGGGTGGACAGGGGGTCATTGGGTCCTACAATGAGCAGTTCTTC; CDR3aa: CASSLGGQGVIGSYNEQFF
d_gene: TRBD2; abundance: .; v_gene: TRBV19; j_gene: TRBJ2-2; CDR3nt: TGTGCCAGTAGTGGTACTAGCGGGAGGGCCCCCGGGGAGCTGTTTTTT; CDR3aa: CASSGTSGRAPGELFF
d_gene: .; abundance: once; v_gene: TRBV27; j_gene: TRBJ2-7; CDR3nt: TGTGCCAGCAGTCCCTACCGGGACATCTCCTACGAGCAGTACTTC; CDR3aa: CASSPYRDISYEQYF
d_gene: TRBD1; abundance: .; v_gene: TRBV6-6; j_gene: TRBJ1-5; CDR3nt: TGTGCCAGCAAGACAGGGGATAGCAATCAGCCCCAGCATTTT; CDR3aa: CASKTGDSNQPQHF
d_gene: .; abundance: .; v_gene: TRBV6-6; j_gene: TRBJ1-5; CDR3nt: TGTGCCAGCAGTTTATCCAGTCGCAATCAGCCCCAGCATTTT; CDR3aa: CASSLSSRNQPQHF
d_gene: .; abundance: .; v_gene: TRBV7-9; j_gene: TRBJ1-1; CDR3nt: TGTGCCAGCAGCCGAACGGGGGGCACTGAAGCTTTCTTT; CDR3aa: CASSRTGGTEAFF
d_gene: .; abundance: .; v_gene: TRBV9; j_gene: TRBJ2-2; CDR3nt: TGTGCCAGCAGCGTAGCGGCGGGAAGCACCGGGGAGCTGTTTTTT; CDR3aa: CASSVAAGSTGELFF
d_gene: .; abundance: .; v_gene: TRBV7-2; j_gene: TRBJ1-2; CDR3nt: TGTGCCAGCAATCAGGGATTGGACTATGGCTACACCTTC; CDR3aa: CASNQGLDYGYTF
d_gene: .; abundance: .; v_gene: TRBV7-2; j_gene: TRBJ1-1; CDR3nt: TGTGCCAGCAGCCCCTGGGGTTGGGGCAACACTGAAGCTTTCTTT; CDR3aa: CASSPWGWGNTEAFF
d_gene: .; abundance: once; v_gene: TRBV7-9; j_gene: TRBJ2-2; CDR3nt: TGTTCCAGCAGCTTACCTCCCGGGGAGCTGTTTTTT; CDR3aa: CSSSLPPGELFF
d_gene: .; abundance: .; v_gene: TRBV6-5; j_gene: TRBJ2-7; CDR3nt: TGTGCCAGCAGCCACCGGGACACGGTCGACGAGCAGTACTTC; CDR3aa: CASSHRDTVDEQYF
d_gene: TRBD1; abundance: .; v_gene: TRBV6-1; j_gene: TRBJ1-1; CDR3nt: TGTGCCAGCAGCAACAGGGGGGGCGGCACTGAAGCTTTCTTT; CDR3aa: CASSNRGGGTEAFF
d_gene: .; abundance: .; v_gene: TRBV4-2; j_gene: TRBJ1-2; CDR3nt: TGTGCCAGCAGCCAAGTGGGGGCGCTTACCTATGGCTACACCTTC; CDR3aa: CASSQVGALTYGYTF
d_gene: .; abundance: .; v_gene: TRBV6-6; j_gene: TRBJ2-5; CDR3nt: TGTGCCAGCAGGCCCGGGGTGGGGTTGGAGACCCAGTACTTC; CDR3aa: CASRPGVGLETQYF